These 13 T cell receptor beta chains originate from one sample sequenced in a study of Graves' ophthalmopathy and Graves' hyperthyroidism. The study amplified TCR beta CDR3 regions using RNA transcripts. HTBI-primed first-round RT-PCR preceded second-round multiplex PCR. Via MiXCR, TCRdb re-called the multiplex PCR reads, giving one row per CDR3 protein. In the table there are 580,000 or so distinct CDR3 sequences, approximately 37% of which are singletons. Sequenced sample: peripheral blood or thyroid tissue (not recorded which). The source of these receptors is an adult man with Graves' hyperthyroidism.

This chain uses TRBV2 with TRBJ2-7, with D maybe TRBD1 (6 bases). The germline V gene has CDR1 SNHLY and CDR2 FYNNEI. V was clipped by 6 bases and J by 3 bases, with 15 bases between them. CDR3 length: 14 residues. Here the CDR3 reads CASSEWTEYYEQYF. DNA of the CDR3: TGTGCCAGCAGCGAATGGACAGAGTACTACGAGCAGTACTTC.

A note on this clonotype: A read error may be the cause here, since a much bigger clone is one base away. Because the CDR3 is missing its conserved closing phenylalanine or tryptophan, this is likely a read error. This chain connects TRBV6-1 to TRBJ2-7; 7 bases are a match to TRBD1. CDR1 and CDR2 (germline): MNHNS, SASEGT. The ends lost 10 bases at V and 0 bases at J; junction bases unmatched: 9. CDR3 length: 14 residues. CDR3 in DNA: TGTGCCATTACAGGGGCGAAGAGCTCCTACGAGCAGTACCTC. Its translation: CAITGAKSSYEQYL.

This clonotype came up a few times. The rearrangement joins TRBV24-1 to TRBJ2-1; D unresolved. V was cut by 4 bases and J by 3 bases, with 9 bases left in between. Germline CDR1 reads KGHDR; CDR2 reads SFDVKD. This CDR3 spans 14 amino acids. CDR3 residues: CATSDPGHYNEQFF. The CDR3, as DNA: TGTGCCACCAGTGACCCCGGCCACTACAATGAGCAGTTCTTC.

The rearrangement joins TRBV18 to TRBJ1-1; D is ambiguous. Germline lookup yields CDR1 KGHSH and CDR2 LQKENI. There are 15 residues in the CDR3. V was pared by 4 bases and J by 6 bases, with 18 bases between. CDR3 protein: CASSRREFIGAEAFF. The CDR3 DNA sequence: TGTGCCAGCTCACGAAGGGAGTTTATCGGCGCTGAAGCTTTCTTT.

This clonotype was observed once. This chain uses TRBV29-1 with TRBJ1-1; no definite D call. V lost 8 bases to trimming and J lost 0 bases, with 10 bases between them. The CDR3 has 12 amino acids. CDR1 and CDR2 (germline): SQVTM, ANQGSEA. The CDR3 region is CSLTNLNTEAFF. The CDR3 nucleotides are TGCAGCTTGACAAACCTGAACACTGAAGCTTTCTTT.

This clonotype came up a few times. A read error may account for a junction end that differs from germline. This rearrangement joins TRBV10-3 to TRBJ1-5; no firm D call. CDR3 length equals 14 residues. The germline V gene has CDR1 ENHRY and CDR2 SYGVKD. This chain's CDR3 is CASSWRASNQPQHF. Here the CDR3 DNA reads TGTGCCAGCAGTTGGCGCGCGAGCAATCAGCCCCAGCATTTT.

This clonotype appeared many times. The chain has TRBV7-9 and TRBJ1-1, with 7 bases lining up with TRBD1. The trim removed 2 bases at V and 11 bases at J, leaving 5 bases unmatched. The CDR3 has 12 residues. In germline, CDR1 is SEHNR, CDR2 FQNEAQ (reference sequence). The CDR3 reads CASSLMTGTAFF. CDR3 coding DNA: TGTGCCAGCAGCTTAATGACAGGGACCGCTTTCTTT.

The rearrangement links TRBV20-1 to TRBJ1-1, with no clear D. The germline V gene has CDR1 DFQATT and CDR2 SNEGSKA (reference sequence). CDR3 size: 14 residues. Trimming took 3 bases from V and 14 from J, leaving 25 bases between them. In DNA, the CDR3 is TGCAGTGCTAGCCTGTCTAGCGGGTACAATGAGCAGTTCTTT. This translates into CSASLSSGYNEQFF.

In its sample, this clonotype was seen many times. The CDR3 DNA is TGCAGTGCTTTATCGGGACAGAACTCCTACGAGCAGTACTTC. Translating it yields CSALSGQNSYEQYF. V usage is TRBV20-1 and J usage is TRBJ2-7; TRBD1 matches at 7 bases. This CDR3 comprises 14 residues. Germline V gene data show CDR1 as DFQATT and CDR2 as SNEGSKA (reference sequence). The ends lost 5 bases at V and 0 bases at J; junction bases unmatched: 7.

This clonotype was recorded at least ten times. The gene calls are TRBV29-1 and TRBJ2-6; 7 nucleotides align to TRBD1. The CDR3 has 14 residues. V dropped 7 bases and J dropped 3; count of bases not matched to a gene: 6. Germline-derived CDR1 and CDR2 are SQVTM and ANQGSEA. This chain's CDR3 is CSADRERGANVLTF. For the CDR3, the DNA is TGCAGCGCCGACAGGGAACGTGGGGCCAACGTCCTGACTTTC.

The chain carries TRBV12-3 or TRBV12-4 and TRBJ2-7, with TRBD2 identical over 13 bases. Losses at the gene ends were 8 bases for V and 5 bases for J; bases not matched to a gene: 9. CDR3 length: 15 amino acids. CDR3 protein: CASRTEGLAGHEQYF. CDR3 nucleotide sequence: TGTGCCAGCCGCACGGAGGGACTAGCGGGACACGAGCAGTACTTC.

This clonotype was counted ten times or more. The genes are TRBV9 and TRBJ2-2; tentatively, D is TRBD1 (6 bases). Germline CDR1 is SGDLS and CDR2 is YYNGEE. V gave up 0 bases and J gave up 7 bases, with 10 bases separating them. The CDR3 totals 14 residues. The CDR3 coding sequence is TGTGCCAGCAGCGTAGTACAGGGCGGCGGGGAGCTGTTTTTT. This encodes CASSVVQGGGELFF.

The CDR3 nucleotides read TGTGCCATCAGTGAGTTTCCCGGGACTAGCGGAAACACCATATATTTT. Translated: CAISEFPGTSGNTIYF. The chain uses TRBV10-3 and TRBJ1-3; weak D call: TRBD1 (5 bases). The germline gives CDR1 ENHRY, CDR2 SYGVKD. CDR3 length: 16 residues. V gave up 1 base and J gave up 4 bases, with 14 bases separating them.